Listed below are T cell receptor beta chains from one sample, sequenced in a study of blood T cell repertoires in COVID-19. Method: immunoSEQ multiplex PCR; TCRdb's copy keeps in-frame clones and lacks some. The sample contains approximately 50,000 clones, roughly 77% of which appear only once. Sequencing was carried out using peripheral blood. The receptors derive from a man between 70 and 80 years old with active or convalescent COVID-19. The CDR3 runs from the conserved cysteine through the conserved F or W. D genes are given only for firm matches. Clone sizes are given selectively: once, few, many, or a class where the clone is expanded.

V: TRBV14
J: TRBJ1-2
size: NA
D: TRBD1
DNA: TGTGCCAGCAGCCAAGTCCAGGGGGCGCGTGGTGGCTACACCTTC
CDR3: CASSQVQGARGGYTF

V: TRBV27
J: TRBJ2-7
size: NA
D: TRBD2
DNA: TGTGCCAGCAGTTCGCCCGGGACTAGCGATTACGAGCAGTACTTC
CDR3: CASSSPGTSDYEQYF

V: TRBV27
J: TRBJ2-7
size: few
D: NA
DNA: TGTGCCAGCAGTTTCCTCACAGGTTCCTACGAGCAGTACTTC
CDR3: CASSFLTGSYEQYF

V: TRBV24-1
J: TRBJ1-2
size: NA
D: TRBD1
DNA: TGTGCCACCAGTGATGAGGGACAGGCTAACTATGGCTACACCTTC
CDR3: CATSDEGQANYGYTF

V: TRBV6-5
J: TRBJ1-1
size: NA
D: TRBD1
DNA: TGTGCCAGCAGGACAGCCCAGGGGGTGAACACTGAAGCTTTCTTT
CDR3: CASRTAQGVNTEAFF

V: TRBV7-2
J: TRBJ1-2
size: NA
D: TRBD1
DNA: TGTGCCAGCAGCTTCCCCTTAGGGCAGGGGGACCCCACTAACTATGGCTACACCTTC
CDR3: CASSFPLGQGDPTNYGYTF

V: TRBV13
J: TRBJ1-2
size: NA
D: TRBD1
DNA: TGTGCCAGCAGCGCCAGACAGGGCATTCGCTCATTCTATGGCTACACCTTC
CDR3: CASSARQGIRSFYGYTF

V: TRBV28
J: TRBJ1-5
size: NA
D: NA
DNA: TGTGCCAGCAGTCCCTCGAGGGTCGCTCAGCCCCAGCATTTT
CDR3: CASSPSRVAQPQHF

V: TRBV4-3
J: TRBJ1-4
size: NA
D: NA
DNA: TGCGCCAGCAGCCAAGAGGGCAGGATGACTGAAAAACTGTTTTTT
CDR3: CASSQEGRMTEKLFF

V: TRBV19
J: TRBJ1-2
size: NA
D: TRBD1
DNA: TGTGCCAGTAGTTGGGGGACAGGGATCTATGGCTACACCTTC
CDR3: CASSWGTGIYGYTF

V: TRBV6-5
J: TRBJ2-1
size: NA
D: NA
DNA: TGTGCCAGCAGTCATACAGACAATGAGCAGTTCTTC
CDR3: CASSHTDNEQFF

V: TRBV14
J: TRBJ2-5
size: NA
D: TRBD1
DNA: TGTGCCAGCAGCTCGGGACAGGGGGCGAGTAGAGAGACCCAGTACTTC
CDR3: CASSSGQGASRETQYF

V: TRBV24-1
J: TRBJ2-2
size: NA
D: NA
DNA: TGTGCCACCAGTGATACCACAGGAGATGACGCCGGGGAGCTGTTTTTT
CDR3: CATSDTTGDDAGELFF

V: TRBV28
J: TRBJ2-2
size: once
D: NA
DNA: TGTGCCAGCAGTCCTTCTGATAGGAACACCGGGGAGCTGTTTTTT
CDR3: CASSPSDRNTGELFF

V: TRBV19
J: TRBJ1-4
size: few
D: NA
DNA: TGTGCCAGTAGCTCTATGAGGGTAGCTAATGAAAAACTGTTTTTT
CDR3: CASSSMRVANEKLFF

V: TRBV11-3
J: TRBJ2-1
size: NA
D: TRBD2
DNA: TGTGCCAGCAGCGGACTAGCGACTCGCTATGAGCAGTTCTTC
CDR3: CASSGLATRYEQFF

V: TRBV7-2
J: TRBJ1-2
size: NA
D: TRBD1
DNA: TGTGCCAGCAGCTCCGGGACAGGGAGGGGGGAGTATGGCTACACCTTC
CDR3: CASSSGTGRGEYGYTF

V: TRBV7-3
J: TRBJ2-1
size: NA
D: TRBD2
DNA: TGTGCCAGCAGCGAAACTAGCGCCTCCTACAATGAGCAGTTCTTC
CDR3: CASSETSASYNEQFF

V: TRBV9
J: TRBJ1-4
size: NA
D: NA
DNA: TGTGCCAGCAGCGTAGGCAACAGCCCTAATGAAAAACTGTTTTTT
CDR3: CASSVGNSPNEKLFF

V: TRBV6-2/TRBV6-3
J: TRBJ2-5
size: NA
D: NA
DNA: TGTGCCAGCATTTACCGCCCCCAGGGGCCGAGACAAGAGACCCAGTACTTC
CDR3: CASIYRPQGPRQETQYF

V: TRBV4-3
J: TRBJ1-2
size: NA
D: TRBD1
DNA: TGCGCCAGCAGCCAAGATCGTTGGGGACAGGGGAACTATGGCTACACCTTC
CDR3: CASSQDRWGQGNYGYTF

V: TRBV7-2
J: TRBJ1-1
size: NA
D: NA
DNA: TGTGCCAGCAGCTTGGAAGGAGATATGAACACTGAAGCTTTCTTT
CDR3: CASSLEGDMNTEAFF

V: TRBV15
J: TRBJ1-1
size: NA
D: TRBD1
DNA: TGTGCCACCAGCAGGGACAGGGGTGGGTCTGAAGCTTTCTTT
CDR3: CATSRDRGGSEAFF

V: TRBV14
J: TRBJ1-2
size: NA
D: NA
DNA: TGTGCCAGCAGTAACAGGGTGGGCGACTGGGGCTACACCTTC
CDR3: CASSNRVGDWGYTF

V: TRBV7-2
J: TRBJ1-6
size: NA
D: NA
DNA: TGTGCCAGCAGCTTACAGGGTAATTCACCCCTCCACTTT
CDR3: CASSLQGNSPLHF

V: TRBV28
J: TRBJ2-7
size: few
D: NA
DNA: TGTGCCAGCAGTACGGACTGGTACGAGCAGTACTTC
CDR3: CASSTDWYEQYF

V: TRBV9
J: TRBJ1-6
size: NA
D: NA
DNA: TGTGCCAGCAGCGGCCGGGTAGATAATTCACCCCTCCACTTT
CDR3: CASSGRVDNSPLHF

V: TRBV20-1
J: TRBJ1-1
size: once
D: NA
DNA: TGCAGTGCTAGTCAGGTTGGCAGGGAGGACACTGAAGCTTTCTTT
CDR3: CSASQVGREDTEAFF

V: TRBV11-3
J: TRBJ2-1
size: NA
D: TRBD2
DNA: TGTGCCAGCAGCTTCGGGGGGAGGGCCGATTTAGTCGCGGATGAGCAGTTCTTC
CDR3: CASSFGGRADLVADEQFF

V: TRBV7-9
J: TRBJ2-1
size: NA
D: NA
DNA: TGTGCCAGCAGCTTATTCGGGAGAGACAATGAGCAGTTCTTC
CDR3: CASSLFGRDNEQFF

V: TRBV5-1
J: TRBJ2-2
size: NA
D: TRBD1
DNA: TGCGCCAGCAGAGAGACAGGGGGTTTAACCGGGGAGCTGTTTTTT
CDR3: CASRETGGLTGELFF

V: TRBV28
J: TRBJ2-7
size: NA
D: TRBD1
DNA: TGTGCCAGCAGTTCCGGACAGGGATGGTTAGCCTACGAGCAGTACTTC
CDR3: CASSSGQGWLAYEQYF

V: TRBV19
J: TRBJ1-2
size: once
D: TRBD1
DNA: TGTGCCAGTAGTACGGGACAGGGGATTGGCTACACCTTC
CDR3: CASSTGQGIGYTF

V: TRBV30
J: TRBJ1-6
size: NA
D: NA
DNA: TGTGCCTGGAGTCCTCCCCAGGGGATGGTTTCACCCCTCCACTTT
CDR3: CAWSPPQGMVSPLHF

V: TRBV29-1
J: TRBJ1-5
size: NA
D: TRBD1
DNA: TGCAGCGTTGTGGACAGGGGCGGTCAGCCCCAGCATTTT
CDR3: CSVVDRGGQPQHF